The present T cell receptor beta chain was sequenced within a study of cytotoxic CD8 clonotypes in ibrutinib-treated CLL. Study-level results: Treatment saw public clonotypes, which were uncommon, either contract or stay stable.

The repertoire was sequenced with immunoSEQ multiplex PCR; TCRdb's copy has only in-frame clones and lacks some. The profile shows 130,000 to 150,000 clones, 79% of them singletons. Comments on this clone: Its antigen is not identified.

CDR1 is LNHDA, CDR2 SQIVND, per germline (reference sequence). Trimming removed 5 bases at V and 1 base at J, with 10 bases between. The CDR3 extends over 14 amino acids. The chain uses TRBV19 and TRBJ2-3; no clear D gene. The sequence was obtained from a human donor with chronic lymphocytic leukemia. The sequencing used PBMCs, collected after 12 months of ibrutinib treatment. The CDR3 DNA reads as TGTGCCAGTAGTCCGTTGACGGGCACAGATACGCAGTATTTT. Its translation is CASSPLTGTDTQYF.